A selection of T cell receptor beta chains follows, all from one sample in a study of T cell responses to AZD1222 COVID-19 vaccine. Only in-frame clones appear in the TCRdb table, and some are missing; sequencing was by immunoSEQ multiplex PCR. The table records about 90,000 clones, roughly 87% of them present only once. The starting material was peripheral blood, obtained on day 0 of AZD1222 vaccination. Receptors originate from an adult in good health. CDR3s include the opening cysteine and the closing phenylalanine or tryptophan. A D gene is named only where the DNA matches it firmly. Rows may omit the clone size; those that give it use once, few, many or a size class.

TRBJ2-1 | - | TRBV11-2 | - | TGTGCCAGCAAAATCGTAGACAATGAGCAGTTCTTC | CASKIVDNEQFF
TRBJ1-5 | - | TRBV6-1 | few | TGTGCCAGCAGTGATTGGGCAGGGGCTGGCTCTGGATATTACGATCAGCCCCAGCATTTT | CASSDWAGAGSGYYDQPQHF
TRBJ2-7 | - | TRBV3-1/TRBV3-2 | - | TGTGCCAGCAGCCAAAAAGGGAGTGGGCCCTACGAGCAGTACTTC | CASSQKGSGPYEQYF
TRBJ1-5 | TRBD1 | TRBV27 | - | TGTGCCAGCAGCCCGGGACAGACTAATCAGCCCCAGCATTTT | CASSPGQTNQPQHF
TRBJ2-7 | - | TRBV9 | - | TGTGCCAGCAGCGTAGCTACTGGGGGAGCATACGAGCAGTACTTC | CASSVATGGAYEQYF
TRBJ2-2 | - | TRBV12-3/TRBV12-4 | once | TGTGCCAGCACCGGAGGCGGGGAGCTGTTTTTT | CASTGGGELFF
TRBJ1-2 | TRBD1 | TRBV11-1 | - | TGTGCCAGCAGCCCTCAGGGGGTACGCTATGGCTACACCTTC | CASSPQGVRYGYTF
TRBJ1-5 | - | TRBV6-5 | - | TGTGCCAGCAGTTACCAGGTCAGGGGCCCCCAGCATTTT | CASSYQVRGPQHF
TRBJ2-2 | - | TRBV5-1 | - | TGCGCCAGCAGCAACGGGGTTTCGAACACCGGGGAGCTGTTTTTT | CASSNGVSNTGELFF
TRBJ2-1 | - | TRBV7-3 | - | TGTGCCAGCAGCCCCGGGACGGCGGCCTACAATGAGCAGTTCTTC | CASSPGTAAYNEQFF
TRBJ2-4 | - | TRBV2 | once | TGTGCCAGCAGTACGGGAGCGGCGGGTTACGTAAACATTCAGTACTTC | CASSTGAAGYVNIQYF
TRBJ2-3 | - | TRBV9 | - | TGTGCCAGCAGCCCAAGCGGCGGTAGCACAGATACGCAGTATTTT | CASSPSGGSTDTQYF
TRBJ1-1 | - | TRBV19 | once | TGTGCCAGTAGTATATATCCGGGGATGAGGGAAGCTTTCTTT | CASSIYPGMREAFF
TRBJ2-5 | - | TRBV5-1 | - | TGCGCCAGCAGCTTGGGGACGGACGGCCAAGAGACCCAGTACTTC | CASSLGTDGQETQYF
TRBJ2-1 | - | TRBV27 | - | TGTGCCAGCAGTTCTTCAGGGGGGGACAATGAGCAGTTCTTC | CASSSSGGDNEQFF
TRBJ2-5 | - | TRBV6-4 | - | TGTGCCACCTCGGAGACAGGGAGGGGGACCCAGTACTTC | CATSETGRGTQYF
TRBJ2-1 | - | TRBV9 | - | TGTGCCAGCAGTACGAGCTCCTACAATGAGCAGTTCTTC | CASSTSSYNEQFF
TRBJ2-7 | - | TRBV27 | - | TGTGCCAGCAGTTTAGGGACAATCTACGAGCAGTACTTC | CASSLGTIYEQYF
TRBJ1-4 | - | TRBV6-1 | - | TGTGCCAGCAGTGAAAGCCCAGGGTCGGCGGGTGAAAAACTGTTTTTT | CASSESPGSAGEKLFF
TRBJ1-2 | - | TRBV7-2 | - | TGTGCCAGCAGCCTTCTCAGGGGCGGCTACACCTTC | CASSLLRGGYTF
TRBJ2-1 | TRBD2 | TRBV28 | - | TGTGCCAGCAGTTCGACTCTAGCGGCCTCCTACAATGAGCAGTTCTTC | CASSSTLAASYNEQFF
TRBJ2-7 | - | TRBV5-4 | - | TGTGCCAGCAGCTTGAACATAGACTACGAGCAGTACTTC | CASSLNIDYEQYF
TRBJ2-2 | - | TRBV10-3 | - | TGTGCCATCAGCCACAGGGAAAACACCGGGGAGCTGTTTTTT | CAISHRENTGELFF
TRBJ2-7 | - | TRBV19 | - | TGTGCCAGTAGGGAGAGGGGAAGGGAGAACGAGCAGTACTTC | CASRERGRENEQYF
TRBJ1-4 | TRBD1 | TRBV9 | - | TGTGCCAGCAGCGCCGGGACAGGTACTAATGAAAAACTGTTTTTT | CASSAGTGTNEKLFF
TRBJ1-2 | TRBD1 | TRBV7-8 | - | TGTGCCAGCAGCTTCCCGGGACAGGGGGTCGACTATGGCTACACCTTC | CASSFPGQGVDYGYTF
TRBJ2-2 | - | TRBV11-2 | - | TGTGCCAGCAGCTTAATGGCGGGTTCCGGGGAGCTGTTTTTT | CASSLMAGSGELFF
TRBJ1-2 | - | TRBV30 | - | TGTGCCTGGACCACACAGGGCTTCTATGGCTACACCTTC | CAWTTQGFYGYTF
TRBJ2-7 | - | TRBV3-1/TRBV3-2 | - | TGTGCCAGCAGCCAGGGGAGCTCCTACGAGCAGTACTTC | CASSQGSSYEQYF
TRBJ2-1 | TRBD2 | TRBV4-2 | - | TGTGCCAGCAGCCAAGAGACTAGCGGTTTCTACAATGAGCAGTTCTTC | CASSQETSGFYNEQFF
TRBJ1-3 | - | TRBV21-1 | once | TGTGCCAGCATTTCAACCGGGACAGAAGGAAACACCATATATTTT | CASISTGTEGNTIYF
TRBJ2-2 | - | TRBV6-6 | once | TGTGCCAGCAGACCCGGAGCGGGCGGAGGGACCGGGGAGCTGTTTTTT | CASRPGAGGGTGELFF
TRBJ1-5 | TRBD1 | TRBV6-6 | - | TGTGCCAGCGGACAGGGTTTGCATCAGCCCCAGCATTTT | CASGQGLHQPQHF
TRBJ2-7 | - | TRBV6-5 | - | TGTGCCAGCAGACCCATCACGATGGGGGACGAGCAGTACTTC | CASRPITMGDEQYF